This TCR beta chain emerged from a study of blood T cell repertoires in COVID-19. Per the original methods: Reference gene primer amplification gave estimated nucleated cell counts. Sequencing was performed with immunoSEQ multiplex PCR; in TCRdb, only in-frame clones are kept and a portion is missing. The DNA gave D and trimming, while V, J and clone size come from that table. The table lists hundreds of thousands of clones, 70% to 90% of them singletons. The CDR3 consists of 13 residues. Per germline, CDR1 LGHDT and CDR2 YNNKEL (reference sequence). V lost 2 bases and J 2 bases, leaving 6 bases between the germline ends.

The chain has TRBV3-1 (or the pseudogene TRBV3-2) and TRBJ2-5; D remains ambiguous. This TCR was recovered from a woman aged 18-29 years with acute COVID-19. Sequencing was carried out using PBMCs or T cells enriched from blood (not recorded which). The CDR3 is CASSQLQQETQYF. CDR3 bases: TGTGCCAGCAGCCAACTTCAGCAAGAGACCCAGTACTTC.